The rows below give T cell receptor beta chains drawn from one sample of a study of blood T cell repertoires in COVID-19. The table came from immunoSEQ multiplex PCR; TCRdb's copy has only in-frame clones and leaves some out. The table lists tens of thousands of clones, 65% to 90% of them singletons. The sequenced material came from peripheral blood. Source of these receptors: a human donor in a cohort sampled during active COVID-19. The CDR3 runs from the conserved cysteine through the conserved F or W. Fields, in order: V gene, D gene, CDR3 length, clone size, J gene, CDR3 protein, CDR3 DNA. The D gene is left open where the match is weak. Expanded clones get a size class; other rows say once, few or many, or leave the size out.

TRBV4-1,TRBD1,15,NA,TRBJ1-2,CASSQGTGGDYGYTF,TGCGCCAGCAGCCAAGGGACAGGAGGGGACTATGGCTACACCTTC
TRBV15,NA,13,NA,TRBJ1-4,CATSSPPNEKLFF,TGTGCCACCAGCAGTCCTCCCAATGAAAAACTGTTTTTT
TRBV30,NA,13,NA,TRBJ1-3,CAWRTAGGNTIYF,TGTGCCTGGAGGACCGCGGGGGGAAACACCATATATTTT
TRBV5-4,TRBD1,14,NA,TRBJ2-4,CATKVRGTVNIQYF,TGTGCCACCAAAGTAAGGGGGACAGTAAACATTCAGTACTTC
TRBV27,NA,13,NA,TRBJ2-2,CASSSPLAGELFF,TGTGCCAGCAGTTCCCCCCTAGCCGGGGAGCTGTTTTTT
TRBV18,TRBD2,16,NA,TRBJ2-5,CASSPQSRGSQETQYF,TGTGCCAGCTCACCCCAGTCGCGGGGGTCCCAGGAGACCCAGTACTTC
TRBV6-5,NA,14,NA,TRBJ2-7,CASRMGLTLGEQYF,TGTGCCAGCAGGATGGGACTGACCCTTGGGGAGCAGTACTTC
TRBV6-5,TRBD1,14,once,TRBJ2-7,CASKATGNSYEQYF,TGTGCCAGCAAAGCGACAGGGAACTCCTACGAGCAGTACTTC
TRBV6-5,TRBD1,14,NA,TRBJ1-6,CASSLTGGGSPLHF,TGTGCCAGCAGTCTGACAGGGGGTGGCTCACCCCTCCACTTT
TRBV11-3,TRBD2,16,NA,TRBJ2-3,CASSLGLAGESDTQYF,TGTGCCAGCAGCCTGGGGCTAGCGGGGGAGTCAGATACGCAGTATTTT
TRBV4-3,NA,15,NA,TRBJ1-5,CASSQDPAVNQPQHF,TGCGCCAGCAGCCAAGATCCGGCGGTCAATCAGCCCCAGCATTTT
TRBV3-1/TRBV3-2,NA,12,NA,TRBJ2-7,CASQTGSYEQYF,TGTGCCAGCCAGACGGGGTCCTACGAGCAGTACTTC
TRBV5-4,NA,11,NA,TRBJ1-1,CASGPREVAFF,TGTGCCAGCGGACCAAGGGAGGTAGCTTTCTTT
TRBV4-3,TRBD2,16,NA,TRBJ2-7,CASSQDAGGSSYEQYF,TGCGCCAGCAGCCAAGATGCGGGGGGGAGCTCCTACGAGCAGTACTTC
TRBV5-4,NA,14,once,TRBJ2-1,CASRSLEQTDEQFF,TGTGCCAGCAGATCGTTGGAACAGACCGATGAGCAGTTCTTC
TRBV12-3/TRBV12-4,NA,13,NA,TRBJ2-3,CASSLSPQYTQYF,TGTGCCAGCAGTTTGAGTCCACAGTATACGCAGTATTTT
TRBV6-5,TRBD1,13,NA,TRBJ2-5,CASRLQGYGTQYF,TGTGCCAGCAGATTACAGGGGTACGGTACCCAGTACTTC
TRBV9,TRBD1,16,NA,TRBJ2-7,CASSVDGMTGGYEQYF,TGTGCCAGCAGCGTAGACGGCATGACAGGGGGCTACGAGCAGTACTTC
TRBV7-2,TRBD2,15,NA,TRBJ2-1,CASSKLAGEYNEQFF,TGTGCCAGCAGCAAGCTAGCGGGGGAATACAATGAGCAGTTCTTC
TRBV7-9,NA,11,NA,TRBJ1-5,CASSSEGVQHF,TGTGCCAGCAGCTCAGAGGGGGTTCAGCATTTT
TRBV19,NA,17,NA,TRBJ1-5,CASRDSGALYSNQPQHF,TGTGCCAGTAGGGATAGCGGGGCGCTATATAGCAATCAGCCCCAGCATTTT
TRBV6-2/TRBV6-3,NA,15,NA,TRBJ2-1,CASSYGGFGYNEQFF,TGTGCCAGCAGTTACGGAGGGTTCGGGTACAATGAGCAGTTCTTC
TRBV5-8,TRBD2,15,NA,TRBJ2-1,CASSTSGTKYNEQFF,TGTGCCAGCAGCACCTCCGGGACTAAGTACAATGAGCAGTTCTTC
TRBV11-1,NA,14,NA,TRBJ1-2,CASSLERTNYGYTF,TGTGCCAGCAGCTTAGAGCGGACGAACTATGGCTACACCTTC
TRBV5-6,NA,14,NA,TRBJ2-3,CASRPRDFTDTQYF,TGTGCCAGCAGACCCCGGGACTTCACAGATACGCAGTATTTT
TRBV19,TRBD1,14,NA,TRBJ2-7,CASSIGGQGREQYF,TGTGCCAGTAGTATTGGGGGACAGGGAAGAGAGCAGTACTTC
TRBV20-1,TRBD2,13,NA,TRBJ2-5,CSASSGGAKTQYF,TGCAGTGCTAGTAGCGGGGGGGCAAAGACCCAGTACTTC
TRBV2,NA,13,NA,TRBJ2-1,CASIGGTYNEQFF,TGTGCCAGCATTGGGGGCACCTACAATGAGCAGTTCTTC